The 12 T cell receptor beta chains below all came from one sample that was sequenced in a study of T cell changes during pregnancy in multiple sclerosis. The table came from immunoSEQ multiplex PCR; TCRdb's copy has only in-frame clones and leaves some out. In the table there are tens of thousands of clones, roughly 88% of which are singletons. The specimen comprised peripheral blood, sampled after pregnancy. These receptors were collected from a female donor in good health, enrolled as a control in a pregnancy study.

The V and J genes are TRBV6-1 and TRBJ1-2; TRBD1 might be the D (5 bases). The ends were cut back, 3 bases at V and 5 bases at J, with 13 bases in the middle. The CDR3 loop spans 14 amino acids. Looked up from germline, CDR1 is MNHNS and CDR2 is SASEGT. The DNA for the CDR3 is TGTGCCAGCAGTGATTGGGGCCTGGGGTATGGCTACACCTTC. Its protein product is CASSDWGLGYGYTF.

The V call is TRBV11-1, the J call TRBJ2-1; 7 bases agree with TRBD2. Germline V gene lookup returns CDR1 SGHAT and CDR2 FQDESV (reference sequence). V was clipped by 1 base and J by 4 bases; unmatched bases: 13. CDR3 length: 18 residues. CDR3 protein: CASSLGGGSAGVYNEQFF. The CDR3 nucleotides are TGTGCCAGCAGCTTAGGTGGCGGCTCGGCGGGAGTTTACAATGAGCAGTTCTTC.

The V and J genes are TRBV5-1 and TRBJ2-1; 7 nucleotides align to TRBD2. There are 18 residues in the CDR3. Germline V gives CDR1 SGHRS, CDR2 YFSETQ. V lost 1 base and J lost 5; bases outside the gene matches: 15. This chain's CDR3 is CASSLISLREPNHNEQFF. For the CDR3, the DNA is TGCGCCAGCAGCTTGATCTCGTTGCGGGAGCCGAACCACAATGAGCAGTTCTTC.

This chain links TRBV4-2 with TRBJ2-7, with 8 positions matching TRBD1. Germline assignment: CDR1 LGHNA and CDR2 YNFKEQ. J lost 3 bases, V lost 0 bases, and 22 bases had no gene match. The CDR3 has 21 residues. DNA for the CDR3: TGTGCCAGCAGCCAAGAACCTCGCAAGGCTTTCTCCGACAGGGGTATCTACGAGCAGTACTTC. It yields the protein CASSQEPRKAFSDRGIYEQYF.

V gene TRBV7-2 combines with J gene TRBJ2-1; 7 nucleotides align to TRBD2. The CDR3 runs to 15 residues. The junction had 7 bases not matched to a gene; V was cut back by 5 bases and J by 3 bases. Per the germline V gene, CDR1 is SGHTA and CDR2 is FQGNSA. The CDR3 nucleotides are TGTGCCAGCAGCAACGGGGGGTCCAGCTACAATGAGCAGTTCTTC. It specifies CASSNGGSSYNEQFF.

The V and J genes are TRBV19 and TRBJ1-4, with TRBD1 matching over 8 bases. This CDR3 spans 14 amino acids. Per the germline V gene, CDR1 is LNHDA and CDR2 is SQIVND (reference sequence). With V trimmed by 6 bases and J by 6 bases, 6 bases remained unmatched. CDR3 in amino acids: CASRWTGWDEKLFF. DNA for the CDR3: TGTGCCAGTAGGTGGACAGGGTGGGATGAAAAACTGTTTTTT.

This clone was seen a few times. The chain employs TRBV18 and TRBJ2-4, with D uncertain. There are 13 residues in the CDR3. V dropped 5 bases and J dropped 0 bases, with 5 bases sitting between them. Germline V gives CDR1 KGHSH, CDR2 LQKENI. As DNA, the CDR3 is TGTGCCAGCTCAGTAGTAGCCAAAAACATTCAGTACTTC. This gives the protein CASSVVAKNIQYF.

V gene TRBV11-2 combines with J gene TRBJ2-1; possible D gene TRBD1, 6 bases. Germline V gives CDR1 SGHAT, CDR2 FQNNGV. V was pared by 5 bases and J by 4 bases, with 18 bases between. The CDR3 length is 16 residues. The CDR3 spells CASSPVQGFFYNEQFF. CDR3 bases: TGTGCCAGCAGCCCCGTCCAGGGGTTTTTTTACAATGAGCAGTTCTTC. The whole variable domain, remainder taken from reference TRBV11-2 and TRBJ2-1, is EAGVAQSPRYKIIEKRQSVAFWCNPISGHATLYWYQQILGQGPKLLIQFQNNGVVDDSQLPKDRFSAERLKGVDSTLKIQPAKLEDSAVYLCASSPVQGFFYNEQFFGPGTRLTVL.

The chain employs TRBV6-5 and TRBJ1-6; no clear D. Germline CDR1 is MNHEY and CDR2 is SVGAGI. With 8 bases removed from V and 7 bases from J, the gap between germline ends came to 12 bases. The CDR3 covers 13 residues. CDR3 protein: CASRGGVNSPLHF. The CDR3 DNA reads TGTGCCAGCCGCGGAGGAGTCAATTCACCCCTCCACTTT.

J is TRBJ2-1 and V is TRBV5-1; a weak D match, TRBD2 (6 bases). The ends were cut back, 4 bases at V and 0 bases at J, with 17 bases in the middle. The germline V gene encodes CDR1 SGHRS and CDR2 YFSETQ. CDR3 size: 17 residues. The CDR3 protein is CASSLSPAGSSYNEQFF. The CDR3 DNA follows: TGCGCCAGCAGCCTCTCTCCAGCGGGTAGCTCCTACAATGAGCAGTTCTTC.

This chain connects TRBV30 to TRBJ2-7, with 7 nucleotides matching TRBD1. The germline V gene encodes CDR1 GTSNPN and CDR2 SVGIG (reference sequence). The CDR3 is made up of 12 amino acids. The V gene end was trimmed by 7 bases and the J gene end by 2 bases; junction bases not matched to a gene: 5. CDR3 loop: CASKQGTYEQYF. In DNA, the CDR3 is TGTGCCTCCAAACAGGGGACCTACGAGCAGTACTTC.

The chain is built from TRBV5-1 and TRBJ2-7, with D tentatively TRBD1 (6 bases). Germline CDR1 SGHRS, CDR2 YFSETQ. CDR3 size: 14 residues. The V gene lost 7 bases and the J gene lost 2 bases, with 16 bases spanning the gap. CDR3 bases: TGCGCCAGCGGCACCGGGACACTCGCCTACGAGCAGTACTTC. Its translation is CASGTGTLAYEQYF.